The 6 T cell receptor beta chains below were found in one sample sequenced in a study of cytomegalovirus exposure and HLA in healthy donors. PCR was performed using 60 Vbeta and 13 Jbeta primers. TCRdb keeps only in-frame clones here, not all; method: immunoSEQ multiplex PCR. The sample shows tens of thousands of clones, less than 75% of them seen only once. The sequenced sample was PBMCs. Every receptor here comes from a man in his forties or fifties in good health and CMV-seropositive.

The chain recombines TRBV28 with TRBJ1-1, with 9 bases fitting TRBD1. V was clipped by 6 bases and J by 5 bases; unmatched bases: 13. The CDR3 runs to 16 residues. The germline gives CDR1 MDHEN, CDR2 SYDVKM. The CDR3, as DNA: TGTGCCAGCAGCGAGGTACAGGGGGCTGGGAGAACTGAAGCTTTCTTT. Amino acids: CASSEVQGAGRTEAFF.

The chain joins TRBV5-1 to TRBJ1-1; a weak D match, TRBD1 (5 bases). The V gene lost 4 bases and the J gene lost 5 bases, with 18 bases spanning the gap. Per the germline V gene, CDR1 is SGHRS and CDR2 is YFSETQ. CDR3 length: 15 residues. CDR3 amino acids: CASSSWGGVGTEAFF. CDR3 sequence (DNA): TGCGCCAGCAGCAGTTGGGGGGGGGTAGGGACTGAAGCTTTCTTT.

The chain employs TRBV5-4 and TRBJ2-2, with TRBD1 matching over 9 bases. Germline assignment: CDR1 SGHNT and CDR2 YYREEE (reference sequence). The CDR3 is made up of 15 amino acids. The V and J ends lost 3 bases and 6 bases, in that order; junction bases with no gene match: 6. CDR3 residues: CASSYTGGNAGELFF. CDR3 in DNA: TGTGCCAGCAGCTACACAGGGGGCAATGCCGGGGAGCTGTTTTTT.

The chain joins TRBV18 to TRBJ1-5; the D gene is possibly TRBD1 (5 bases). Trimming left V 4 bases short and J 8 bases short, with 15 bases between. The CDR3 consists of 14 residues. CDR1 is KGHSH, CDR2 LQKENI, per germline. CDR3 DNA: TGTGCCAGCTCACGCAGCGGGACTCTCGAGCCCCAGCATTTT. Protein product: CASSRSGTLEPQHF.

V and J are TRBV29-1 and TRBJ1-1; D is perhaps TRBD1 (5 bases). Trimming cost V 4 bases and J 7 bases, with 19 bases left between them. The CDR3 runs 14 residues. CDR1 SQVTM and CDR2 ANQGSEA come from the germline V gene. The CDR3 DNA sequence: TGCAGCGTTGGGGGGTGGGGGGAAGGGAGTGAAGCTTTCTTT. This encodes CSVGGWGEGSEAFF.

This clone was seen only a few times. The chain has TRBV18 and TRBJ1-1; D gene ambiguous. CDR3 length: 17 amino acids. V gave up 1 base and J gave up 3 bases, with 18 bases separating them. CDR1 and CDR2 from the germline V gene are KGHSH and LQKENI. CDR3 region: CASSPRVLSFGDTEAFF. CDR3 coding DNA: TGTGCCAGCTCACCACGGGTACTCTCGTTCGGGGACACTGAAGCTTTCTTT. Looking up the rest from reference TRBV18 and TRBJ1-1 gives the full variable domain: NAGVMQNPRHLVRRRGQEARLRCSPMKGHSHVYWYRQLPEEGLKFMVYLQKENIIDESGMPKERFSAEFPKEGPSILRIQQVVRGDSAAYFCASSPRVLSFGDTEAFFGQGTRLTVV.